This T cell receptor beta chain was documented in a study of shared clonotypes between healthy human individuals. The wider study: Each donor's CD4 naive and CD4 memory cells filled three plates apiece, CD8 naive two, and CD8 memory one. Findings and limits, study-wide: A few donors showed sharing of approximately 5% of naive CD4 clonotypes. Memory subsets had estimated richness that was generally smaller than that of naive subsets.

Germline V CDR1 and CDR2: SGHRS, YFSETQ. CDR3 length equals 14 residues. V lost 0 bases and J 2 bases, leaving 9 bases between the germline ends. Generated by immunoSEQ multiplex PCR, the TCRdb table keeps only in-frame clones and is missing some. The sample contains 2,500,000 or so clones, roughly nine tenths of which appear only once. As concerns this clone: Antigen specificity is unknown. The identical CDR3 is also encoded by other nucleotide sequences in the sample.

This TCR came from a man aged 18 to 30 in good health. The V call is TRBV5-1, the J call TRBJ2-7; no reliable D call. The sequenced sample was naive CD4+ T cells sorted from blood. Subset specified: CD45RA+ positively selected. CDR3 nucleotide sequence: TGCGCCAGCAGCTTGGGGCAGGTAGCCTACGAGCAGTACTTC. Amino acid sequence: CASSLGQVAYEQYF.